One and the same sample provided the 4 T cell receptor beta chains below, sequenced in a study of cytotoxic CD8 clonotypes in ibrutinib-treated CLL. Only in-frame clones appear in the TCRdb table, and some are missing; sequencing was by immunoSEQ multiplex PCR. The table has approximately 330,000 clones, 80% seen once. Here the sequenced sample was PBMCs, taken before ibrutinib treatment. The receptor source for this set is a human donor with chronic lymphocytic leukemia.

This clone was seen a handful of times. The chain employs TRBV19 and TRBJ2-7, with D uncertain. Germline V gene sequence: CDR1 LNHDA, CDR2 SQIVND (reference sequence). The CDR3 spans 14 residues. V lost 3 bases to trimming and J lost 2 bases, with 11 bases between them. The CDR3 DNA follows: TGTGCCAGTAGTATTCAGCAGACGACCTACGAGCAGTACTTC. Its translation: CASSIQQTTYEQYF.

The chain has TRBV6-1 and TRBJ2-5, with 10 bases that match TRBD2. CDR3 length: 13 residues. Germline CDR1 and CDR2: MNHNS and SASEGT. J lost 2 bases, V lost 10 bases, and 4 bases had no gene match. For the CDR3, the DNA is TGTGCCACCGGACTAGCGGCACAAGAGACCCAGTACTTC. Protein product: CATGLAAQETQYF.

This chain links TRBV7-2 with TRBJ2-7, with 7 bases matching TRBD2. Germline lookup yields CDR1 SGHTA and CDR2 FQGNSA. The CDR3 extends over 17 amino acids. V dropped 5 bases and J dropped 2; count of bases not matched to a gene: 15. This CDR3 reads CASSARILAMMAYEQYF. The DNA of the CDR3 is TGTGCCAGCAGCGCCCGAATACTAGCGATGATGGCCTACGAGCAGTACTTC.

The chain links TRBV2 to TRBJ2-5, with TRBD2 matching over 10 bases. With 2 bases clipped from V and 2 bases from J, the junction kept 8 bases outside the gene matches. CDR3 length: 17 residues. The germline gives CDR1 SNHLY, CDR2 FYNNEI. The CDR3 DNA reads TGTGCCAGCAGTGAATCCACGGCTAGCGGGAGTCAAGAGACCCAGTACTTC. Its protein is CASSESTASGSQETQYF.